This TCR beta chain emerged from a study of T cell changes during pregnancy in multiple sclerosis. CDR1 MNHNS and CDR2 SASEGT come from the germline V gene. The CDR3 is made up of 15 amino acids. Losses at the gene ends were 1 base for V and 3 bases for J; bases not matched to a gene: 2. TCRdb's table, derived via immunoSEQ multiplex PCR, lists solely in-frame clones and lacks some. The sample contains 50,000 or so clones, approximately 90% of which appear only once. The receptor was derived from a female donor with multiple sclerosis, enrolled in a pregnancy study. The sample was CD8+ T cells from peripheral blood mononuclear cells, taken in the second trimester of pregnancy. The rearrangement uses TRBV6-1 and TRBJ1-1, with 10 bases lining up with TRBD1. CDR3 sequence (DNA): TGTGCCAGCAGTGAAGGGACAGGGGGTCACACTGAAGCTTTCTTT. Its protein is CASSEGTGGHTEAFF.